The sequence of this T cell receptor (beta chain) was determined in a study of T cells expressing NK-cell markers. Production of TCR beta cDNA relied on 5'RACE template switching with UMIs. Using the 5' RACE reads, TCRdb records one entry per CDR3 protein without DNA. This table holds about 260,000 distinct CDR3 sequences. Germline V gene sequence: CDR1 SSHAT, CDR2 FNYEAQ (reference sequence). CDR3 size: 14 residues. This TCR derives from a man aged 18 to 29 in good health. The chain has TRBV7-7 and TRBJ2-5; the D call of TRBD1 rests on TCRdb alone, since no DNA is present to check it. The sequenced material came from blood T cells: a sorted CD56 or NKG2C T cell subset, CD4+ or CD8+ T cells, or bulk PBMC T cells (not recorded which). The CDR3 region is CASSHGTAQETQYF.